A selection of T cell receptor beta chains follows, all from one sample in a study of blood T cell repertoires in COVID-19. Assay: immunoSEQ multiplex PCR; the TCRdb copy retains only in-frame clones and omits some. The data contain 65,000 or so clones, around 90% of them singletons. The sequenced sample was peripheral blood. The receptors come from a man between 60 and 75 years old with acute or convalescent COVID-19. Both conserved end residues are part of each CDR3. D genes are given only for firm matches. Rows give clone size only sometimes, using once, few, many, or a class for an expanded clone.

cdr3_length d_call j_call v_call clone_size cdr3_nt cdr3_aa
16 - TRBJ1-1 TRBV4-2 - TGTGCCAGCAGCCAAGATTCCGGCAGGGGTCGGGATGAAGCTTTCTTT CASSQDSGRGRDEAFF
17 - TRBJ1-4 TRBV4-1 - TGCGCCAGCAGCCAAGCAGTATTGGGACTGAATAATGAAAAACTGTTTTTT CASSQAVLGLNNEKLFF
15 - TRBJ1-5 TRBV19 - TGTGCCAGTAGTATTAGTCCGGAGCGCAATCAGCCCCAGCATTTT CASSISPERNQPQHF
12 - TRBJ2-1 TRBV29-1 once TGCAGCGCTCGGACAAGTTACAATGAGCAGTTCTTC CSARTSYNEQFF
14 TRBD1 TRBJ1-2 TRBV25-1 - TGTGCCAGCAGTGGGGACAGGGGTCCCGATGGCTACACCTTC CASSGDRGPDGYTF
18 TRBD1 TRBJ1-1 TRBV24-1 - TGTGCCACCAGTGACCCCCTTCGGGTGACAGGGGGTTTACCTGAAGCTTTCTTT CATSDPLRVTGGLPEAFF
15 - TRBJ1-5 TRBV5-4 - TGTGCCAGCAGCTTGGATGGGGGGAGGAATCAGCCCCAGCATTTT CASSLDGGRNQPQHF
15 TRBD1 TRBJ1-6 TRBV28 - TGTGCCAGCAGTTTACGACAGGGTATGGGTTCACCCCTCCACTTT CASSLRQGMGSPLHF
17 TRBD1 TRBJ1-6 TRBV27 - TGTGCCAGCAGTATTACCGGGACAGGGGCCTATAATTCACCCCTCCACTTT CASSITGTGAYNSPLHF
15 TRBD1 TRBJ1-6 TRBV6-1 few TGTGCCAGCAGTGAAGGTGCACAGGGGGCTACCCCCCTCCACTTT CASSEGAQGATPLHF
13 - TRBJ1-3 TRBV6-5 - TGTGCCAGCCACCCCGGGGTCGGAAACACCATATATTTT CASHPGVGNTIYF
15 - TRBJ1-2 TRBV19 - TGTGCCAGTACATCTAGCAGACATGCCACCTATGGCTACACCTTC CASTSSRHATYGYTF
16 - TRBJ1-1 TRBV7-9 - TGTGCCAGCAGCACCTCCCCACAGGAACCGAACACTGAAGCTTTCTTT CASSTSPQEPNTEAFF
12 - TRBJ1-2 TRBV29-1 - TGCAGCGTTGATCAGGGGAGCTATGGCTACACCTTC CSVDQGSYGYTF
15 - TRBJ1-4 TRBV7-9 - TGTGCCAGCAGCGGCCTAGAGGCCCCCAATGAAAAACTGTTTTTT CASSGLEAPNEKLFF
15 TRBD1 TRBJ1-2 TRBV29-1 - TGCAGCGTTGAAGATCCCAAAACAGGGGGCTATGGCTACACCTTC CSVEDPKTGGYGYTF
13 - TRBJ1-5 TRBV6-5 - TGTGCCAGCAGTACAGGGCGGCGGCAGCCCCAGCATTTT CASSTGRRQPQHF
16 - TRBJ1-3 TRBV11-2 - TGTGCCAGCAGCTTAGCGCCCAGGGTGGATGGAAACACCATATATTTT CASSLAPRVDGNTIYF
13 - TRBJ1-2 TRBV30 - TGTGCCTGGAATCCTGAGCCCGAGGGTGGCTACACCTTC CAWNPEPEGGYTF
13 - TRBJ1-2 TRBV3-1/TRBV3-2 - TGTGCCAGCAGCCATTTGGCAGGGTCTGGCTACACCTTC CASSHLAGSGYTF
16 TRBD1 TRBJ2-5 TRBV5-1 - TGCGCCAGCAGCTCCCTGACAGGGGGGGAACGAGAGACCCAGTACTTC CASSSLTGGERETQYF
17 TRBD1 TRBJ2-4 TRBV18 few TGTGCCAGCTCACCCCGAGGGCAGGGGGTTACCAAAAACATTCAGTACTTC CASSPRGQGVTKNIQYF